What follows describes a single T cell receptor beta chain. Original processing methods: Amplifying reference gene primers gave estimates of nucleated cell counts. The protocol was immunoSEQ multiplex PCR, while the TCRdb copy is restricted to in-frame clones and leaves out a portion. V and J calls and clone size are copied from that table; D and trimming were computed from the DNA. This table has 35,000 to 50,000 clones, around nine tenths appearing once. The source of the sample is a study of blood T cell repertoires in COVID-19. Study details: Spain, Italy and the United States supplied samples that represented acute and convalescent COVID-19. PBMCs, B-cell-depleted T cells, or T cells provided the cDNA or gDNA that made up the material.

The V and J ends lost 2 bases and 0 bases respectively, with 11 bases between them. Germline V gene sequence: CDR1 MNHEY, CDR2 SMNVEV (reference sequence). CDR3 size: 16 residues. Sequencing was performed on peripheral blood. This chain links TRBV27 with TRBJ2-1; a weak D match, TRBD2 (5 bases). The receptor's source is a woman aged 40-49 years with acute or convalescent COVID-19. This chain's CDR3 is CASSLGGGISYNEQFF. The CDR3 DNA reads as TGTGCCAGCAGTTTAGGCGGAGGAATCTCCTACAATGAGCAGTTCTTC.